This TCR beta chain was obtained from a study of T cells in Graves' hyperthyroidism and ophthalmopathy. Graves' hyperthyroidism was deemed stable given no ophthalmopathy progression within 18 months. The patients, who ranged from 18 to 65 in age, presented with newly diagnosed hyperthyroidism lasting under 2 months. TCR beta CDR3 regions were amplified from RNA. A set of HTBI primers served as the primers for a first-round RT-PCR of the TCR CDR3. TCRdb re-called the multiplex PCR reads with MiXCR, one entry per CDR3 protein. The sample gives around 520,000 distinct CDR3 sequences, about an eighth of which show up once; around a sixth is in the top ten. This clonotype occurred a few times. Its specificity is not known. The CDR3 is made up of 12 amino acids. V was pared by 7 bases and J by 5 bases, with 12 bases between. Germline assignment: CDR1 MNHEY and CDR2 SMNVEV (reference sequence). Points from the study as a whole: Most clonotypes that expanded in the thyroid above 0.001 also showed up in blood.

This TCR derives from a woman in her late teens or twenties with Graves' hyperthyroidism. Sequenced material: blood. The rearrangement joins TRBV27 to TRBJ2-7, with a possible D match to TRBD2 (7 bases). DNA of the CDR3: TGTGCCAGCAATGGGGGGGGCAACGAGCAGTACTTC. The encoded protein is CASNGGGNEQYF.